This paragraph covers one T cell receptor beta chain sequence. What this receptor recognizes is not known. Qualities for individual bases were not recorded, and no much larger clone is one base off. The source of the sample is a study of blood T cell repertoires in COVID-19 (dated by TCRdb to the early 2020s). Study-level background: Samples from collaborators originated in the United States, Italy and Spain and spanned both the acute and convalescent phases of COVID-19. The repertoires were released in a freely available public database intended as a resource for research on the immune response to SARS-CoV-2. The sample metadata nearly always contained a de-identified subject ID, COVID-19 status, age in years and sex. The samples were drawn from two sources: the first 160 participants of the ongoing ImmuneRACE study, and 1,000 to 1,500 subjects contributed by 6 global collaborators. The dataset comprised deeply sampled blood TCRbeta repertoires from subjects exposed to, actively infected with, or recovered from COVID-19. The material from the prospective study consisted of cDNA or gDNA derived from T cells, B-cell-depleted T cells, or PBMCs. Where available, HLA class I and class II types were obtained from metadata supplied by the sample provider rather than from assay-based typing.

Reading the germline V gene gives CDR1 SGHRS and CDR2 YFSETQ. Unmatched junction bases come to 5, with V trimmed by 4 bases and J by 3 bases. Measured from the cysteine to the phenylalanine, the CDR3 is 14 residues long. Of all the DNA, just the CDR3 is kept, 42 bases in frame from base 1. What the authors observed across the whole study: How much clinical and demographic metadata was included differed by source and by participant, and the metadata was provided uncurated.

In the prospective study, participants were about 18 to 95 years old, resided in under 30 geographic areas of the United States, and were enrolled through a virtual design. Cohort assignment in the prospective study relied on participant-reported clinical history from a screening survey and a study questionnaire. For ImmuneRACE Cohort 3, a participant was defined as recovered based on two consecutive negative NP/OP PCR tests, clearance by a healthcare professional, or resolution of symptoms. Each participant in the prospective study had whole blood, serum and a nasopharyngeal or oropharyngeal swab collected by mobile phlebotomists. Prospective study participants could optionally give additional blood draws and questionnaires over an approximately two-month period. Before DNA extraction, prospective study blood samples were shipped either frozen or at room temperature. TCRbeta CDR3 regions were amplified from genomic DNA by means of the immunoSEQ Assay, a bias-controlled multiplex PCR. Turning to the authors' computational methods: The number of nucleated cells in each sample was estimated by amplification of reference gene primers within the assay. To quantify the absolute abundance of each unique TCRbeta CDR3 rearrangement, sequence reads were collapsed and filtered. Productive Simpson clonality was computed per sample as the square root of Simpson's diversity index over productive rearrangements. TCRdb provides this immuneACCESS table in a form limited to in-frame rearrangements. Some clones are lacking; in checked studies, under half of them reflect an unresolved V gene, and why the rest are absent is not known. The V and J calls and the clone size are those of that table, but D and trimming were determined from the DNA. The sample table holds hundreds of thousands of clones, of which 70% to 90% were seen once. The ten largest clonotypes hold approximately 1.6% of the sample.

This receptor was identified in a woman aged 45-65 years who had recovered from COVID-19. The chain is encoded by TRBV5-1 joined to TRBJ1-1, and TRBD1 aligns with 8 junction nucleotides. Sequenced sample: PBMCs or T cells enriched from blood (not recorded which). The DNA is as follows: TGCGCCAGCAGCCCAGGACAGGGTCACACTGAAGCTTTCTTT. It encodes CASSPGQGHTEAFF.